The clone carrying this TCR beta chain was seen only a few times. The antigen is undetermined. The entry originates in a study of blood T cells in healthy people across ages. Findings and caveats of the study: Per million T cells, the diversity of TCR beta decreased roughly linearly as age advanced.

Aged about 6 to 95, donors were systemically healthy Caucasians from Russia. Combining a sample-barcoded 5' primer with a J-beta primer mix, a second PCR ran for about 6 to 12 cycles. TCRdb used MiXCR to reprocess the 5' RACE reads, holding one entry per CDR3 protein. The table lists some 1,000,000 distinct CDR3 sequences, about 25% of them singletons. Trimming took off 0 bases at V and 3 bases at J, with 13 bases between the two ends. CDR3 length: 15 residues. Germline CDR1 is SQVTM and CDR2 is ANQGSEA. This sample was shared with a second study, whose subject was T cells of mothers and their children. That source adds: The study found thymic selection shapes TCR recombination output similarly in related and unrelated pairs.

V and J are TRBV29-1 and TRBJ2-3, with a tentative D call TRBD2 (5 bases). The sequence came from a girl aged 2 to 10 in good health. Source material: blood. The CDR3 loop is CSVEDKGDGTDTQYF. In DNA, the CDR3 is TGCAGCGTTGAAGATAAGGGAGATGGAACAGATACGCAGTATTTT.